Sequencing of this T cell receptor (beta chain) was carried out in a study of vaccination effects on CD4 cells after COVID-19. Study results and limitations: In the study, convalescent patients were few, and early post-infection timepoints were absent.

Assay used: immunoSEQ multiplex PCR; TCRdb lists only in-frame clones, some missing. Of about 23,000 clones listed, roughly 70% are singletons. As to this clone: The antigen is not known.

Antigen-specific CD4+ T cell clonotypes were called by their expansion after viral peptide-pool culture in ViraFEST. It was after nine to ten days of culture that CD4+ T cells were isolated. Vaccinated participants had no history of SARS-CoV-2 infection and tested negative for nucleocapsid antibodies. Each culture had half its medium swapped for IL-2 medium on days 3 and 7. This CDR3 has 16 residues. In germline, CDR1 is SGHTA, CDR2 FQGNSA. The V and J ends lost 5 bases and 1 base, in that order; junction bases with no gene match: 8. The V gene is TRBV7-2, the J gene TRBJ2-3; 8 nucleotides agree with TRBD2. The sequence was collected from a human donor who received a COVID-19 vaccine. The starting material was CD4+ T cells from PBMCs cultured with SARS-CoV-2 spike peptides, obtained before COVID-19 vaccination. The CDR3 DNA sequence: TGTGCCAGCAGCAGACCCCGGGGGGGAGGCACAGATACGCAGTATTTT. It yields the protein CASSRPRGGGTDTQYF.